Each of the 29 T cell receptor beta chains below was sequenced from the same sample in a study of blood T cell repertoires in COVID-19. This table comes from immunoSEQ multiplex PCR, and its TCRdb copy is limited to in-frame clones, with some not included. The sample lists about 280,000 clones, roughly 85% occurring once. Specimen: peripheral blood. Receptor source: a man aged 50 to 60 with active or convalescent COVID-19.

The chain carries TRBV13 and TRBJ2-3; 7 bases agree with TRBD2. V was clipped by 0 bases and J by 1 base; unmatched bases: 1. This CDR3 region has 15 residues. The germline gives CDR1 PRHDT, CDR2 FYEKMQ (reference sequence). CDR3 protein: CASSLGLAGTDTQYF. In DNA, the CDR3 is TGTGCCAGCAGCTTAGGCCTAGCGGGCACAGATACGCAGTATTTT.

This chain links TRBV4-1 with TRBJ1-2; 7 bases are shared with TRBD1. Trimming took 3 bases from V and 5 from J; bases not matched to a gene: 9. CDR3 length: 15 residues. Germline values: CDR1 MGHRA, CDR2 YSYEKL. CDR3 residues: CASSQAGQAPYGYTF. The CDR3, as DNA: TGCGCCAGCAGCCAGGCAGGACAGGCGCCTTATGGCTACACCTTC.

The chain carries TRBV5-6 and TRBJ2-7, with 9 bases lining up with TRBD2. Germline V gene data show CDR1 as SGHDT and CDR2 as YYEEEE. V shed 5 bases and J 3 bases; nucleotides not matched to a gene: 3. This CDR3 is 13 amino acids long. The CDR3 here is CASSRLAVYEQYF. The CDR3 DNA reads TGTGCCAGCAGTAGACTAGCGGTCTACGAGCAGTACTTC.

The count of this clone is one. This chain links TRBV3-1 (or the pseudogene TRBV3-2) with TRBJ1-2; possible D gene TRBD1, 5 bases. The V and J ends lost 1 base and 1 base respectively, with 10 bases between them. The CDR3 has 15 amino acids. Germline CDR1 LGHDT, CDR2 YNNKEL (reference sequence). The CDR3 region has the DNA TGTGCCAGCAGCCAAGGCCCCCAGGGTAACTATGGCTACACCTTC. Amino acid sequence: CASSQGPQGNYGYTF.

The chain couples TRBV4-1 to TRBJ2-1; tentative D call: TRBD2 (5 bases). The V end lost 3 bases, the J end lost 4 bases, and 16 bases lay between the germline ends. The germline V gene has CDR1 MGHRA and CDR2 YSYEKL. The CDR3 contains 16 residues. CDR3 sequence: CASSHPREAIYNEQFF. Here the CDR3 DNA reads TGCGCCAGCAGCCACCCTCGGGAAGCGATTTACAATGAGCAGTTCTTC.

V gene TRBV3-1 (or the pseudogene TRBV3-2) combines with J gene TRBJ2-1, with D hard to call. The V and J ends lost 0 bases and 6 bases respectively, with 12 bases between them. The CDR3 is 15 residues long. Germline V gene data show CDR1 as LGHDT and CDR2 as YNNKEL (reference sequence). The CDR3 is CASSQEKAVTNEQFF. The CDR3 region has the DNA TGTGCCAGCAGCCAAGAGAAGGCGGTTACCAATGAGCAGTTCTTC.

This clone was picked up one time. The V and J genes are TRBV7-9 and TRBJ1-1, with unresolved D. V lost 1 base to trimming and J lost 5 bases, with 8 bases between them. The CDR3 has 13 amino acids. The germline V gene has CDR1 SEHNR and CDR2 FQNEAQ (reference sequence). The CDR3 nucleotides read TGTGCCAGCAGCTTAGTTCGCCAGACTGAAGCTTTCTTT. Encoded protein: CASSLVRQTEAFF.

This sequence joins TRBV6-5 and TRBJ1-1; possibly TRBD1 for D (5 bases). Deletions cut 7 bases from V and 6 bases from J, with 12 bases between. This CDR3 is built from 12 residues. CDR1 is MNHEY and CDR2 is SVGAGI in the germline V gene. CDR3 in DNA: TGTGCCAGCACCAACGGGGGTGCTGAAGCTTTCTTT. Residues: CASTNGGAEAFF.

About this clone: An end of the junction differs from the germline gene, which may be a read error. V usage is TRBV15 and J usage is TRBJ2-3, with TRBD2 identical over 11 bases. CDR1 and CDR2 (germline): LNHNV, YYDKDF (reference sequence). CDR3 length equals 16 residues. CDR3 in amino acids: CATSARLLPGTSGPDF. CDR3 coding DNA: TGTGCCACCAGCGCCCGATTGCTCCCCGGGACTAGCGGCCCGGATTTT.

This clone was observed a handful of times. The rearrangement uses TRBV11-2 and TRBJ2-7; D is perhaps TRBD1 (6 bases). Trimming took 6 bases from V and 3 from J, leaving 15 bases between them. The CDR3 has 14 amino acids. Germline values: CDR1 SGHAT, CDR2 FQNNGV. CDR3 in amino acids: CASRMTGVNYEQYF. In DNA form, the CDR3 reads TGTGCCAGCAGGATGACAGGCGTTAACTACGAGCAGTACTTC.

This clone was seen a handful of times. The rearrangement links TRBV19 to TRBJ2-1; 10 bases are a match to TRBD2. V lost 3 bases, J lost 7 bases, and 9 bases stayed unmatched. The germline V gene has CDR1 LNHDA and CDR2 SQIVND (reference sequence). This CDR3 is 16 amino acids long. This CDR3 is CASSMVSSGSYNEQFF. DNA of the CDR3: TGTGCCAGTAGTATGGTGTCTAGCGGGAGCTATAATGAGCAGTTCTTC.

The chain combines TRBV29-1 with TRBJ1-4, with TRBD1 matching 9 bases. Germline CDR1 and CDR2: SQVTM and ANQGSEA. The J segment lost 11 bases and the V segment lost 3 bases, leaving 13 bases of the junction unmatched. The CDR3 covers 15 residues. CDR3 protein: CSVEHRGRSPGKLFF. The CDR3 DNA reads TGCAGCGTTGAGCACAGGGGGCGTTCACCGGGGAAACTGTTTTTT.

J is TRBJ1-5 and V is TRBV10-3; D is possibly TRBD1 (6 bases). This CDR3 is built from 17 residues. V lost 6 bases to trimming and J lost 0 bases, with 18 bases between them. Per germline, CDR1 ENHRY and CDR2 SYGVKD. The DNA of the CDR3 is TGTGCCATCAGCCCCAGGGGCCGCTCGTATAGCAATCAGCCCCAGCATTTT. Amino acids: CAISPRGRSYSNQPQHF.

J is TRBJ1-5 and V is TRBV2; 8 nucleotides line up with TRBD1. Per the germline V gene, CDR1 is SNHLY and CDR2 is FYNNEI. The CDR3 length is 15 residues. V dropped 3 bases and J dropped 7; count of bases not matched to a gene: 8. This CDR3 is CASSEDRVISQPQHF. For the CDR3, the DNA is TGTGCCAGCAGTGAGGACAGGGTAATTTCACAGCCCCAGCATTTT. The full variable domain, in which reference TRBV2 and TRBJ1-5 provide the parts outside the CDR3, is EPEVTQTPSHQVTQMGQEVILRCVPISNHLYFYWYRQILGQKVEFLVSFYNNEISEKSEIFDDQFSVERPDGSNFTLKIRSTKLEDSAMYFCASSEDRVISQPQHFGDGTRLSIL.

This sequence joins TRBV5-4 and TRBJ2-4; a weak D match, TRBD2 (6 bases). V shed 1 base and J shed 7 bases, with 6 bases lying between them. The CDR3 loop spans 12 amino acids. Germline CDR1 and CDR2: SGHNT and YYREEE (reference sequence). CDR3 DNA: TGTGCCAGCAGCTTGAGCGGGAACATTCAGTACTTC. The encoded protein is CASSLSGNIQYF. The entire variable domain, with the rest obtained from reference TRBV5-4 and TRBJ2-4, is as follows: ETGVTQSPTHLIKTRGQQVTLRCSSQSGHNTVSWYQQALGQGPQFIFQYYREEENGRGNFPPRFSGLQFPNYSSELNVNALELDDSALYLCASSLSGNIQYFGAGTRLSVL.

The rearrangement uses TRBV24-1 and TRBJ2-2; 10 positions agree with TRBD2. V shed 7 bases, J shed 7 bases, and the junction held 11 bases outside the gene matches. This CDR3 comprises 16 residues. Germline V gene data show CDR1 as KGHDR and CDR2 as SFDVKD. The DNA for the CDR3 is TGTGCCACCAGCCAGAGCGGGAGGGCCAGGAACGGGGAGCTGTTTTTT. Translated: CATSQSGRARNGELFF.

The chain couples TRBV19 to TRBJ1-4, with 10 bases that match TRBD1. CDR1 is LNHDA and CDR2 is SQIVND in the germline V gene (reference sequence). The CDR3 is made up of 13 amino acids. Germline trimming cut 5 bases from V and 16 bases from J; bases unmatched to any gene: 10. The CDR3 region has the DNA TGTGCCAGTAGTCTCCGACAGGGGGCGTCGAAGTTTTTT. Translation gives CASSLRQGASKFF.

The sample holds a few counts of this clone. The V and J genes are TRBV5-1 and TRBJ2-7; TRBD2 matches 13 bases. Trimming cost V 5 bases and J 7 bases; bases outside gene matches: 9. The CDR3 totals 15 residues. Germline V gene lookup returns CDR1 SGHRS and CDR2 YFSETQ. The CDR3 coding sequence is TGCGCCAGCAGAAGCGGACTAGCGGGGGTACGGGAGCAGTACTTC. Protein sequence: CASRSGLAGVREQYF.

The chain uses TRBV5-1 and TRBJ2-5; D is possibly TRBD2 (6 bases). Germline assignment: CDR1 SGHRS and CDR2 YFSETQ. The V and J ends lost 7 bases and 2 bases respectively, with 15 bases between them. This CDR3 is built from 14 residues. The CDR3 protein is CASRRGSGQETQYF. CDR3 sequence (DNA): TGCGCCAGCCGTCGGGGGAGTGGACAAGAGACCCAGTACTTC.

This chain connects TRBV19 to TRBJ1-5; no reliable D call. Germline CDR1 reads LNHDA; CDR2 reads SQIVND (reference sequence). Trimming took 1 base from V and 1 from J, leaving 8 bases between them. The CDR3 totals 15 residues. CDR3 sequence reads: CASSIGSASNQPQHF. The CDR3 nucleotides read TGTGCCAGTAGTATAGGTAGTGCAAGCAATCAGCCCCAGCATTTT.

J is TRBJ1-2 and V is TRBV30; 7 positions agree with TRBD1. Looked up from germline, CDR1 is GTSNPN and CDR2 is SVGIG (reference sequence). V gave up 2 bases and J gave up 1 base; unmatched junction bases: 1. The CDR3 is 13 residues long. The CDR3 nucleotides are TGTGCCTGGAGTACAGGGGATAACTATGGCTACACCTTC. Translated: CAWSTGDNYGYTF.

This chain connects TRBV19 to TRBJ1-1; no clear D. CDR1 and CDR2 (germline): LNHDA, SQIVND (reference sequence). This CDR3 is built from 15 residues. V lost 7 bases to trimming and J lost 4 bases, with 19 bases between them. CDR3 region: CASTLGSEGPTEAFF. Here the CDR3 DNA reads TGTGCCAGTACTCTGGGATCCGAGGGTCCCACTGAAGCTTTCTTT.

This clone was observed at least ten times. V gene TRBV7-3 combines with J gene TRBJ2-7; the match to TRBD2 covers 7 bases. Germline trimming cut 1 base from V and 3 bases from J; bases unmatched to any gene: 6. The CDR3 spans 15 residues. Germline lookup yields CDR1 SGHTA and CDR2 FQGTGA. In nucleotides, the CDR3 is TGTGCCAGCAGCTTAATGGCGGGAGAGCTCTACGAGCAGTACTTC. As protein: CASSLMAGELYEQYF.

This CDR3 reads CASSSGANVLTF. The CDR3 region has the DNA TGTGCCAGCAGCTCAGGGGCCAACGTCCTGACTTTC. The rearrangement uses TRBV7-3 and TRBJ2-6; no clear D. Per the germline V gene, CDR1 is SGHTA and CDR2 is FQGTGA. CDR3 length equals 12 residues. V lost 4 bases to trimming and J lost 4 bases, with 2 bases between them. The variable domain in full, completed from reference TRBV7-3 and TRBJ2-6, reads GAGVSQTPSNKVTEKGKYVELRCDPISGHTALYWYRQSLGQGPEFLIYFQGTGAADDSGLPNDRFFAVRPEGSVSTLKIQRTERGDSAVYLCASSSGANVLTFGAGSRLTVL.

This chain links TRBV7-2 with TRBJ2-5; a possible D gene is TRBD2 (6 bases). Germline CDR1 is SGHTA and CDR2 is FQGNSA. The CDR3 is 15 amino acids. Trimming stripped 3 bases from V and 5 bases from J, with 16 bases between. In DNA, the CDR3 is TGTGCCAGCAGCTTCTCCGGGGTACGGGGGGAGACCCAGTACTTC. Translating gives CASSFSGVRGETQYF.

The rearrangement joins TRBV5-1 to TRBJ1-3; D is undetermined. This CDR3 spans 15 amino acids. In germline, CDR1 is SGHRS, CDR2 YFSETQ. Trimming cost V 0 bases and J 2 bases, with 9 bases left between them. CDR3 DNA: TGCGCCAGCAGCTTGGTCGCGAGCCCTGGAAACACCATATATTTT. It encodes CASSLVASPGNTIYF.

The chain combines TRBV30 with TRBJ2-7; D perhaps matches TRBD2 (5 bases). V lost 4 bases, J lost 0 bases, and 13 bases lay in between. The germline gives CDR1 GTSNPN, CDR2 SVGIG (reference sequence). The CDR3 runs 14 residues. For the CDR3, the DNA is TGTGCCTGGACTAGCTTATCCTTCTCCTACGAGCAGTACTTC. Its translation is CAWTSLSFSYEQYF.

The rearrangement joins TRBV6-6 to TRBJ2-1; 9 bases line up with TRBD1. CDR1 and CDR2 (germline): MNHNY, SVGAGI (reference sequence). The ends lost 6 bases at V and 9 bases at J; junction bases unmatched: 9. The CDR3 runs 14 residues. Here the CDR3 reads CASSAGTGYREQFF. The DNA of the CDR3 is TGTGCCAGCAGCGCGGGGACAGGGTATCGTGAGCAGTTCTTC.

The chain employs TRBV30 and TRBJ2-4; 7 positions agree with TRBD2. V dropped 2 bases and J dropped 6; count of bases not matched to a gene: 10. The length of the CDR3 is 15 residues. Germline V gene lookup returns CDR1 GTSNPN and CDR2 SVGIG (reference sequence). The CDR3 is CAWSRGRGGPNIQYF. DNA of the CDR3: TGTGCCTGGAGTAGAGGGCGGGGAGGGCCAAACATTCAGTACTTC.